The sequence of this TCR beta chain was determined in a study of blood T cell repertoires in COVID-19. Study overall: Nucleic acid was either cDNA or gDNA, and it came from T cells, B-cell-depleted T cells, or PBMCs.

This clone was detected once. CDR1 and CDR2 (germline): LGHDT, YNNKEL (reference sequence). The ends lost 1 base at V and 11 bases at J; junction bases unmatched: 11. This CDR3 has 14 amino acids. Measured with immunoSEQ multiplex PCR; TCRdb has only the in-frame clones, and not every one. The table has under 300,000 clones, 85% to 90% seen once. Sequenced material: peripheral blood. The genes are TRBV3-1 (or the pseudogene TRBV3-2) and TRBJ2-7; 7 nucleotides line up with TRBD2. This TCR derives from a man in his 60s with acute or convalescent COVID-19. CDR3 nucleotide sequence: TGTGCCAGCAGCCAAGTCATATATGGCGGGAGCAAGTACTTC. Translation gives CASSQVIYGGSKYF.